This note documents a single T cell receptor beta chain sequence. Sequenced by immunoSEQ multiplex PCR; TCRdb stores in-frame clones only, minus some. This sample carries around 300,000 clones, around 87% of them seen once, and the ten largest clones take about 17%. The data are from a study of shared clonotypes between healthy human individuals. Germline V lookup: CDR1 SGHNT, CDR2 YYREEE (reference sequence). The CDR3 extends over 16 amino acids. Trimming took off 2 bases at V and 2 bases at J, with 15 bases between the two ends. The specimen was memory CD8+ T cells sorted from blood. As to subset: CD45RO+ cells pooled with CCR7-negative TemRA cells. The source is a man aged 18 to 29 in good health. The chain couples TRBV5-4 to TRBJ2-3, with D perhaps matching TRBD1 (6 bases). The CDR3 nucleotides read TGTGCCAGCAGCTTCAAAAACAGGGACCCCACAGATACGCAGTATTTT. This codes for CASSFKNRDPTDTQYF.